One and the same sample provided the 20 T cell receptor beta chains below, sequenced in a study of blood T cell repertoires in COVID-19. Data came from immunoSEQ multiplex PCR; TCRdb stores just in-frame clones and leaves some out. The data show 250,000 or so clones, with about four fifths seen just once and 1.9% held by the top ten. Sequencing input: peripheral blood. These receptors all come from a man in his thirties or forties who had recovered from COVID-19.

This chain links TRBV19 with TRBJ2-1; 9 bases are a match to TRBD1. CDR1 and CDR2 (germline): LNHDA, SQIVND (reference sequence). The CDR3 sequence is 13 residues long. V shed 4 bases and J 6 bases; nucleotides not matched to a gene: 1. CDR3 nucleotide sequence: TGTGCCAGTAGTAAGGGACAGGGCAATGAGCAGTTCTTC. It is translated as CASSKGQGNEQFF.

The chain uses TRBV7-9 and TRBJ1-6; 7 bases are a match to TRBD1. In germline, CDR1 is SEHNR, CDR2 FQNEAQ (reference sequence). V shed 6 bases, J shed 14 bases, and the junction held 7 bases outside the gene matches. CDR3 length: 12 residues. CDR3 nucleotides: TGTGCCAGCAGTACCGGACAGGCCGCCCTCCACTTT. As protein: CASSTGQAALHF.

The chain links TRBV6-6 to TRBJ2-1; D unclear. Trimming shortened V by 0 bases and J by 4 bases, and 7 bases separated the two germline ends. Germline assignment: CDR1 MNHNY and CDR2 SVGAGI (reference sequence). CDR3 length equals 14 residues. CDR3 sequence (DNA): TGTGCCAGCAGTTACTCCCCGGAGTACAATGAGCAGTTCTTC. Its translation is CASSYSPEYNEQFF.

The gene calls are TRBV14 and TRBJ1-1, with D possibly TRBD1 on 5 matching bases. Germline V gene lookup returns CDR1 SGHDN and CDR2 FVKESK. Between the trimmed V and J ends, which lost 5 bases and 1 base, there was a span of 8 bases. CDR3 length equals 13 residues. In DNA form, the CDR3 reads TGTGCCAGCAGCGTACAGGAGAACACTGAAGCTTTCTTT. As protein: CASSVQENTEAFF.

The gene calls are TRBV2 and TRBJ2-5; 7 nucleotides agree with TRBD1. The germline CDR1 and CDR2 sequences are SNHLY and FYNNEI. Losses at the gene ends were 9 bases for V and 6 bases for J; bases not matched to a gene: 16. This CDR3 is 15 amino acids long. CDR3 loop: CASQNTGVAEKTQYF. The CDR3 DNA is TGTGCCAGTCAAAATACAGGGGTGGCCGAGAAGACCCAGTACTTC.

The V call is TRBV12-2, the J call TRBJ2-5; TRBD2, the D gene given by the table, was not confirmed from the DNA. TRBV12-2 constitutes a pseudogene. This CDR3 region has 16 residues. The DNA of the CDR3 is TGTGCAAGTCGCCCAAGTAGGACTAGGCTACAAGAGACCCAGTACTTC. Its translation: CASRPSRTRLQETQYF.

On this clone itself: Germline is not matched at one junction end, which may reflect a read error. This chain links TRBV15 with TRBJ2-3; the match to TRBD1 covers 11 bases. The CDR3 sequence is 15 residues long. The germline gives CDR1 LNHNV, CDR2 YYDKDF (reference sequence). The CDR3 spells CATSRGTGGTNTQYF. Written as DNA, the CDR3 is TGTGCCACCAGCAGAGGGACAGGGGGCACAAATACGCAGTATTTT.

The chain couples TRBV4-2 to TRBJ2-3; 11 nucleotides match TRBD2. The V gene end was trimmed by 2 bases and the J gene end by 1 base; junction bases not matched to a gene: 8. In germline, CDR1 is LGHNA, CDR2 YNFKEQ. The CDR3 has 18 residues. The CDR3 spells CASSQRVSGGAGTDTQYF. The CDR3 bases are TGTGCCAGCAGCCAAAGGGTTAGCGGGGGGGCGGGCACAGATACGCAGTATTTT.

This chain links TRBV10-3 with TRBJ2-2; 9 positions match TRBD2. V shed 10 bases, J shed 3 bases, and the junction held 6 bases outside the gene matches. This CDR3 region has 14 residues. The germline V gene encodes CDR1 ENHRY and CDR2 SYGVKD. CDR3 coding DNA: TGTGCCACCCGTGAGCGGGGGGACACCGGGGAGCTGTTTTTT. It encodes CATRERGDTGELFF.

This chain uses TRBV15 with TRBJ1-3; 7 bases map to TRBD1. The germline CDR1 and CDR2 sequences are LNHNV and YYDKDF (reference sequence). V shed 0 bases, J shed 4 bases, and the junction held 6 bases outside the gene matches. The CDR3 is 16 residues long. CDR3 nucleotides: TGTGCCACCAGCAGAGATCGACAGGGCGACGGAAACACCATATATTTT. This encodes CATSRDRQGDGNTIYF.

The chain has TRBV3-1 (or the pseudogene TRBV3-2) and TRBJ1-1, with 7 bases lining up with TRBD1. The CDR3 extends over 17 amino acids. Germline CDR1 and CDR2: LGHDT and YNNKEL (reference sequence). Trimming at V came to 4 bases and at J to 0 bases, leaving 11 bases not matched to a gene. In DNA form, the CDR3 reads TGTGCCAGCAGCCCTATCACCGGGACAGTCATGAACACTGAAGCTTTCTTT. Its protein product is CASSPITGTVMNTEAFF.

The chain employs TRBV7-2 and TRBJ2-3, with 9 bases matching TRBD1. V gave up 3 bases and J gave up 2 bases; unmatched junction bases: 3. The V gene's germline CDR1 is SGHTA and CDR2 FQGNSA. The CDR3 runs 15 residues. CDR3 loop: CASSFLQGATDTQYF. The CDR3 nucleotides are TGTGCCAGCAGCTTTCTACAGGGGGCCACAGATACGCAGTATTTT.

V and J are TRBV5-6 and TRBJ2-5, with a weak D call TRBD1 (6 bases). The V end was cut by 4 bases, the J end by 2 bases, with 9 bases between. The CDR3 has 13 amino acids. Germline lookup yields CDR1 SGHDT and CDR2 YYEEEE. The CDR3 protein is CASSRTGQETQYF. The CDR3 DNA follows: TGTGCCAGCAGCCGCACAGGGCAAGAGACCCAGTACTTC. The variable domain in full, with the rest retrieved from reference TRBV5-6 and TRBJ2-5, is DAGVTQSPTHLIKTRGQQVTLRCSPKSGHDTVSWYQQALGQGPQFIFQYYEEEERQRGNFPDRFSGHQFPNYSSELNVNALLLGDSALYLCASSRTGQETQYFGPGTRLLVL.

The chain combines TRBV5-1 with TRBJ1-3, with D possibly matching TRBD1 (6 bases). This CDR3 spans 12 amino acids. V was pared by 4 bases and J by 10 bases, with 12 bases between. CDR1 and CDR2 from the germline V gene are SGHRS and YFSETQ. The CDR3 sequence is CASSPDRSTIYF. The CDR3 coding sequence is TGCGCCAGCAGCCCGGACAGATCGACCATATATTTT.

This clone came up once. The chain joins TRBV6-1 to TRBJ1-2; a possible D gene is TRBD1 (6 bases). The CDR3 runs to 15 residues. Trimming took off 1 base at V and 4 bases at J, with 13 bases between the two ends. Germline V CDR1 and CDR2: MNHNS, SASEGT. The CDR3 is CASSEETGPSYGYTF. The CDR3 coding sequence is TGTGCCAGCAGTGAAGAGACAGGTCCGAGCTATGGCTACACCTTC.

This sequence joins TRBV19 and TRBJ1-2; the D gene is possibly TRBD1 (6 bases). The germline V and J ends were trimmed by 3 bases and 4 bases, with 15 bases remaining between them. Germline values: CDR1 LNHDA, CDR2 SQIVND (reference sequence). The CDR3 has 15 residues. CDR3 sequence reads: CASSIRDTFRYGYTF. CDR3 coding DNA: TGTGCCAGTAGTATCCGGGACACCTTTCGCTATGGCTACACCTTC.

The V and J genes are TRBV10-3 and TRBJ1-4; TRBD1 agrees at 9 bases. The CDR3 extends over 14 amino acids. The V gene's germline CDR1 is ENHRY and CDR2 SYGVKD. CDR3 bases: TGTGACCTCGGACAGGGGACAACTAATGAAAAACTGTTTTTT. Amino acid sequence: CDLGQGTTNEKLFF.

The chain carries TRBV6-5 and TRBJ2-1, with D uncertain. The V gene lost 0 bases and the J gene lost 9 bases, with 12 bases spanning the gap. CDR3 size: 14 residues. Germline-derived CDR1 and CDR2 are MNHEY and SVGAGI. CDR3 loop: CASSYSWRDGEQFF. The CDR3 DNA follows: TGTGCCAGCAGTTACTCCTGGAGAGACGGTGAGCAGTTCTTC.

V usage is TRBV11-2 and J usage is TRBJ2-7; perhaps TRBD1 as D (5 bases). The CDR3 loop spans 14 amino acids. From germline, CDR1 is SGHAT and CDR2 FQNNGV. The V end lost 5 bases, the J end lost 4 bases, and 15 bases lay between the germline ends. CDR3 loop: CASSPLDNPYEQYF. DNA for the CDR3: TGTGCCAGCAGCCCCCTGGACAACCCTTACGAGCAGTACTTC.

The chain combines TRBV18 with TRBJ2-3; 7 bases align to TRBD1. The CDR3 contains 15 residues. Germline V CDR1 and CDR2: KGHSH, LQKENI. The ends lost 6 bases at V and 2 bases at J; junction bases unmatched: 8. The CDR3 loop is CASSTRQGNTDTQYF. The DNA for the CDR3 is TGTGCCAGCTCCACGAGACAGGGTAACACAGATACGCAGTATTTT.